These T cell receptor beta chains were read from a single sample in a study of beta chain features in type 1 diabetes. The method was immunoSEQ multiplex PCR; TCRdb's version includes in-frame clones alone and lacks a portion of them. The sample gives roughly 730,000 clones, over 10% of which show up once; 0.022% is in the top ten. What was sequenced was naive CD4+ T cells from blood. The source of these receptors is a man aged 18 to 29 with type 1 diabetes. Both conserved end residues are part of each CDR3. A D gene is named only where the DNA matches it firmly. Size values are once, few and many counts, or a class for expanded clones, and some rows have none.

V	length	J	size	D	DNA	CDR3
TRBV30	13	TRBJ1-1	-	-	TGTGCCTGGAGTCTCGGGGCCCTAGGTTGGACTTTCTTT	CAWSLGALGWTFF
TRBV5-1	16	TRBJ1-1	-	-	TGCGCCAGCAGCTTGGTATGGGGGGCGGACAACACTGAAGCTTTCTTT	CASSLVWGADNTEAFF
TRBV30	13	TRBJ1-5	-	TRBD1	TGTGCCTGGAGCCAAACAGGGGATCAGCCCCAGCATTTT	CAWSQTGDQPQHF
TRBV5-4	13	TRBJ2-7	-	-	TGTGCCAGCAGGTCACGCAGGGACCACGAGCAGTACTTC	CASRSRRDHEQYF
TRBV2	15	TRBJ2-3	few	-	TGTGCCAGCAGTGGGTCCATCACTGGCACAGATACGCAGTATTTT	CASSGSITGTDTQYF
TRBV18	18	TRBJ2-3	few	TRBD2	TGTGCCAGCTCTCCCAATCCTCAGCGGGGGGCGACCGGAGATACGCAGTATTTT	CASSPNPQRGATGDTQYF
TRBV30	15	TRBJ2-7	-	-	TGTGCCTGGACCCCCGAGCCAGTGATCTCCTACGAGCAGTACTTC	CAWTPEPVISYEQYF
TRBV4-1	17	TRBJ2-1	-	TRBD2	TGCGCCAGCAGCCAGCCGATCCATAGCGGGGGGCCCGATGAGCAGTTCTTC	CASSQPIHSGGPDEQFF
TRBV5-6	16	TRBJ2-2	-	-	TGTGCCAGCAGCCAGGCCTTTTCTACAAACACCGGGGAGCTGTTTTTT	CASSQAFSTNTGELFF
TRBV29-1	12	TRBJ2-3	few	-	TGCAGCGTTGAGGGACTCACAGATACGCAGTATTTT	CSVEGLTDTQYF
TRBV9	16	TRBJ2-5	-	-	TGTGCCAGCAGCGTAGCGGGGCAGGGGGGGGTGGAGACCCAGTACTTC	CASSVAGQGGVETQYF
TRBV2	13	TRBJ2-5	few	TRBD1	TGTGCCAGCAGCGACAGGGATCAAGAGACCCAGTACTTC	CASSDRDQETQYF
TRBV5-1	15	TRBJ2-1	-	TRBD2	TGCGCCAGCAGCCAGGGACTAGCGGGGGCCAATGAGCAGTTCTTC	CASSQGLAGANEQFF
TRBV13	15	TRBJ1-2	-	-	TGTGCCAGCAGCTCTCAACCCGGGAATAACTATGGCTACACCTTC	CASSSQPGNNYGYTF
TRBV5-1	15	TRBJ2-2	-	-	TGCGCCAGCAGCTTGTTGACAGCGAACACCGGGGAGCTGTTTTTT	CASSLLTANTGELFF
TRBV5-1	14	TRBJ2-5	few	-	TGCGCCAGCAGCGCCGACAGGGAGGGAGCAACCCAGTACTTC	CASSADREGATQYF
TRBV30	11	TRBJ1-1	few	-	TGTGCCTGGAGTGTAGGGGAAGAAGCTTTCTTT	CAWSVGEEAFF